This T cell receptor beta chain was observed in a study of blood T cell repertoires in COVID-19. Turning to the study itself: From T cells, B-cell-depleted T cells, or PBMCs came the material, which was cDNA or gDNA.

The CDR3 runs to 14 residues. V lost 3 bases to trimming and J lost 0 bases; unmatched junction nucleotides: 1. CDR1 is LNHNV and CDR2 is YYDKDF in the germline V gene (reference sequence). Those who participated ranged in age from roughly 18 to 100 years and resided in some 24 US areas. Allocation to cohorts depended on clinical history reported by the participants. Clones were read by immunoSEQ multiplex PCR, and TCRdb kept only the in-frame ones, dropping some. Found here are 200,000 or so clones, about 86% of them singletons; the top ten hold approximately 7.9%. The chain couples TRBV15 to TRBJ2-7; 8 bases match TRBD1. The sample consisted of PBMCs or T cells enriched from blood (not recorded which). The TCR originated in a man aged 35-49 years who had recovered from COVID-19. The CDR3 DNA reads TGTGCCACCAGCAGGACAGGGGACTCCTACGAGCAGTACTTC. Protein product: CATSRTGDSYEQYF. Supplemented by reference TRBV15 and TRBJ2-7, the full variable domain reads DAMVIQNPRYQVTQFGKPVTLSCSQTLNHNVMYWYQQKSSQAPKLLFHYYDKDFNNEADTPDNFQSRRPNTSFCFLDIRSPGLGDTAMYLCATSRTGDSYEQYFGPGTRLTVT.